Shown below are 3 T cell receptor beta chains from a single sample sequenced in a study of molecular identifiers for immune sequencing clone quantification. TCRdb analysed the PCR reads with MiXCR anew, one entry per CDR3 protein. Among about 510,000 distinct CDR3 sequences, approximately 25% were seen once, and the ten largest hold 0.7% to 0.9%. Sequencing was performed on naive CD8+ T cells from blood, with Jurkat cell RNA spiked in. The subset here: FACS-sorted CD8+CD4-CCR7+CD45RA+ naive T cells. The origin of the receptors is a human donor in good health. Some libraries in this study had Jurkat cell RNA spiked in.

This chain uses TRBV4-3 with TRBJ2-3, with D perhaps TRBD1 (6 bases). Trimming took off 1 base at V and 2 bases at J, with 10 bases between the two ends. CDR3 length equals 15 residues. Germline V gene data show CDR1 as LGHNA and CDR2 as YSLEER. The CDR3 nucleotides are TGCGCCAGCAGCCAAGGCAGGGGAAACACAGATACGCAGTATTTT. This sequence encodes CASSQGRGNTDTQYF.

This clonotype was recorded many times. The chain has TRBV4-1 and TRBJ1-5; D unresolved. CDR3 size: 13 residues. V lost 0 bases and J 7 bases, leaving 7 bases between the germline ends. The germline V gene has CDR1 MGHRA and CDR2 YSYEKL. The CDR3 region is CASSQDFWQPQHF. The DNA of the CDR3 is TGCGCCAGCAGCCAAGATTTCTGGCAGCCCCAGCATTTT.

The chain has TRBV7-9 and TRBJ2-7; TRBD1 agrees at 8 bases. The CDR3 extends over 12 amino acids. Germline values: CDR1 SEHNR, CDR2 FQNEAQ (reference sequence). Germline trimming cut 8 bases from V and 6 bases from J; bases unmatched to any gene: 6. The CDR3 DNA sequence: TGTGCCAGCCAGGGACAGGCAATCGAGCAGTACTTC. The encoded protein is CASQGQAIEQYF.